A selection of T cell receptor beta chains follows, all from one sample in a study of blood T cell repertoires in COVID-19. Profiled with immunoSEQ multiplex PCR; TCRdb holds only in-frame clones, not every one. Of roughly 200,000 clones in the sample, 80% to 85% are singletons; the top ten hold more than 25%. Sequencing input: peripheral blood. These TCRs come from a middle-aged man with acute or convalescent COVID-19. CDR3s include the opening cysteine and the closing phenylalanine or tryptophan. D genes are given only for firm matches. Rows give clone size only sometimes, using once, few, many, or a class for an expanded clone.

d_gene,len,j_gene,v_gene,abundance,CDR3nt,CDR3aa
TRBD1,15,TRBJ1-1,TRBV4-1,.,TGCGCCAGCAGCCAGGGGGACAGCCCGAGGGGTGAAGCTTTCTTT,CASSQGDSPRGEAFF
.,15,TRBJ1-6,TRBV5-5,.,TGTGCCAGCACCCCGGGTGCGGGGGAGAATTCACCCCTCCACTTT,CASTPGAGENSPLHF
TRBD1,14,TRBJ1-3,TRBV27,.,TGTGCCAGCGCGAGAGGGGGCATTGGAAACACCATATATTTT,CASARGGIGNTIYF
.,14,TRBJ1-3,TRBV30,.,TGTGCCTGGAGTGTAGGGAGCTCTGGAAACACCATATATTTT,CAWSVGSSGNTIYF
TRBD1,15,TRBJ2-5,TRBV10-3,.,TGTGCCATCGGGGGGGGACAGGGTGGCCAAGAGACCCAGTACTTC,CAIGGGQGGQETQYF
.,14,TRBJ1-3,TRBV28,.,TGTGCCAGCAGTTTCGGGGGACGGGAAAACACCATATATTTT,CASSFGGRENTIYF
.,15,TRBJ2-1,TRBV6-5,.,TGTGCCAGCTCCTCGGACTCGAGCTCCTACAATGAGCAGTTCTTC,CASSSDSSSYNEQFF
.,14,TRBJ2-1,TRBV11-3,.,TGTGCCAGCAGTTCCTCAGCGAGGTACAATGAGCAGTTCTTC,CASSSSARYNEQFF
TRBD1,14,TRBJ2-7,TRBV10-3,.,TGTGCCATCACTCCGGGGACAGGGTCCTACGAGCAGTACTTC,CAITPGTGSYEQYF
.,15,TRBJ1-2,TRBV28,.,TGTGCCAGCAGTTTATTGAGGACAAGGGGAAGTGGCTACACCTTC,CASSLLRTRGSGYTF
.,14,TRBJ2-7,TRBV3-1/TRBV3-2,.,TGTGCCAGCAGCCAAGAAAGCTCTCGCTACGAGCAGTACTTC,CASSQESSRYEQYF
.,14,TRBJ1-6,TRBV27,few,TGTGCCAGCAGTGGGGGACACTATAATTCACCCCTCCACTTT,CASSGGHYNSPLHF
TRBD1,11,TRBJ2-1,TRBV19,.,TGTGCCAGTAGTATAAGGGACAGGGAGTTCTTC,CASSIRDREFF
TRBD1,15,TRBJ1-2,TRBV6-5,.,TGTGCCAGCAGACGTACAGGGGCTACTAACTATGGCTACACCTTC,CASRRTGATNYGYTF
TRBD1,15,TRBJ2-7,TRBV30,.,TGTGCCTGGAGTCCTGCTGGGACAGGGGAGGGCGAGCAGTACTTC,CAWSPAGTGEGEQYF
TRBD1,17,TRBJ1-3,TRBV4-2,.,TGTGCCAGCAGCCAACCAGACAGGGGAGGCGGTGGAAACACCATATATTTT,CASSQPDRGGGGNTIYF
.,15,TRBJ1-1,TRBV3-1/TRBV3-2,once,TGTGCCAGCAGCCAAGTTTGGAGTTTGAACACTGAAGCTTTCTTT,CASSQVWSLNTEAFF
.,18,TRBJ1-4,TRBV21-1,.,TGTGCCAGCAGCAAAAGGCGAGGCCCTAGGTCCACTAATGAAAAACTGTTTTTT,CASSKRRGPRSTNEKLFF
.,13,TRBJ2-5,TRBV4-2,.,TGTGCCAGCAGCCAAGCCAGGGCAGAGACCCAGTACTTC,CASSQARAETQYF
TRBD2,14,TRBJ2-3,TRBV29-1,.,TGCAGCGTCGGGACTAGCGGGAGGGGGGATACGCAGTATTTT,CSVGTSGRGDTQYF
.,13,TRBJ1-1,TRBV12-3/TRBV12-4,.,TGTGCCAGCAGTACGGACAGCTACACTGAAGCTTTCTTT,CASSTDSYTEAFF
TRBD1,15,TRBJ2-7,TRBV11-1,.,TGTGCCAGCAGCTCTCCGGGACAGGCCCCCTACGAGCAGTACTTC,CASSSPGQAPYEQYF
TRBD1,15,TRBJ1-5,TRBV19,many,TGTGCCAGTAGTATAGGACAGGGCGGCAATCAGCCCCAGCATTTT,CASSIGQGGNQPQHF
.,15,TRBJ2-5,TRBV21-1,.,TGTGCCAGCACCCCAATCGAGGGGGCGGTTGAGACCCAGTACTTC,CASTPIEGAVETQYF
.,16,TRBJ2-2,TRBV7-2,.,TGTGCCAGCAGCTTAACTCCCAGGGCCAGGGGCGGGGAGCTGTTTTTT,CASSLTPRARGGELFF
TRBD1,15,TRBJ2-1,TRBV3-1/TRBV3-2,few,TGTGCCAGCAGCCGGGACAGAAGCTCCTACAATGAGCAGTTCTTC,CASSRDRSSYNEQFF
.,15,TRBJ2-1,TRBV7-3,.,TGTGCCAGCAGACCCACTAGAGGATCATACAATGAGCAGTTCTTC,CASRPTRGSYNEQFF
.,18,TRBJ1-5,TRBV2,few,TGTGCCAGCAGTGGCCACAGGGAGGGGGAAGTGGGCAATCAGCCCCAGCATTTT,CASSGHREGEVGNQPQHF
TRBD1,14,TRBJ2-3,TRBV5-4,.,TGTGCCAGCAACTCCGGGACAGACACAGATACGCAGTATTTT,CASNSGTDTDTQYF